The T cell receptor beta chain under discussion was sequenced for a study of cytomegalovirus exposure and HLA in healthy donors. A multiplex PCR was run with 60 Vbeta primers and 13 Jbeta primers. Data came from immunoSEQ multiplex PCR; TCRdb stores just in-frame clones and leaves some out. The sample lists 150,000 to 180,000 clones; 80% were seen once. Germline CDR1 and CDR2: MDHEN and SYDVKM. The CDR3 consists of 14 residues. Deletions cut 3 bases from V and 8 bases from J, with 13 bases between. Study outcomes and limitations: A few CMV-associated chains were confirmed in vitro to be specific for CMV antigens. Researchers reported in a later analysis that a missense DCLRE1C variant was tied to TCR beta V- and J-gene trimming. The classifier reportedly diagnosed cytomegalovirus status with high specificity and sensitivity. TCR beta V segments were, for the most part, productive about 87% or about 30% of the time in an earlier analysis.

On this clone itself: As yet, its antigen is unknown.

The sample taken for sequencing was PBMCs. This clonotype was sampled from a man aged 25-45 years in good health and CMV-seropositive. This chain uses TRBV28 with TRBJ1-4; a possible D gene is TRBD1 (6 bases). Here the CDR3 DNA reads TGTGCCAGCAGTTTTCAACAGGGAGGGGAAAAACTGTTTTTT. Translated, it gives CASSFQQGGEKLFF. Drawing the rest from reference TRBV28 and TRBJ1-4, the complete variable domain is DVKVTQSSRYLVKRTGEKVFLECVQDMDHENMFWYRQDPGLGLRLIYFSYDVKMKEKGDIPEGYSVSREKKERFSLILESASTNQTSMYLCASSFQQGGEKLFFGSGTQLSVL.